The present T cell receptor (beta chain) was sequenced within a study of cytomegalovirus exposure and HLA in healthy donors. Findings and caveats of the study: Later, an analysis showed that TCR beta chains associated with HLA were more clonally expanded than others that were equally common. Differences between HLA loci emerged in a later analysis of TCR association rates, with DRB1 most and HLA-C fewest.

13 Jbeta primers and 60 Vbeta primers were used for the PCR. The assay was immunoSEQ multiplex PCR, and TCRdb's table has in-frame clones only and misses some. The sample holds approximately 190,000 clones, about 85% seen once. The CDR3 is 15 residues long. Germline values: CDR1 SEHNR, CDR2 FQNEAQ (reference sequence). V lost 1 base, J lost 4 bases, and 13 bases lay in between. For this clone: The target antigen is unknown.

This sequence joins TRBV7-9 and TRBJ1-2; possible D gene TRBD1, 6 bases. What was sequenced was PBMCs. The origin of this receptor is a man between 50 and 59 years old in good health and CMV-seronegative. This CDR3 reads CASSLVGQQTYGYTF. CDR3 nucleotides: TGTGCCAGCAGCTTAGTTGGACAGCAAACCTATGGCTACACCTTC.